Below are 29 T cell receptor beta chains sequenced from a single sample in a study of blood T cell repertoires in COVID-19. The protocol was immunoSEQ multiplex PCR, while the TCRdb copy is restricted to in-frame clones and leaves out a portion. The top ten hold around 3% of the sample, which has some 390,000 clones, around 84% seen once. Specimen: peripheral blood. All receptors derive from a human donor in a cohort sampled during active COVID-19.

This chain uses TRBV18 with TRBJ2-5; D possibly corresponds to TRBD1 (6 bases). V was trimmed by 5 bases and J by 7 bases, leaving 23 bases between them. Germline assignment: CDR1 KGHSH and CDR2 LQKENI. This CDR3 is 16 amino acids long. The DNA of the CDR3 is TGTGCCAGCTCAACCTGGGACATCAGAGAGGTCGGGACCCAGTACTTC. It yields the protein CASSTWDIREVGTQYF.

J is TRBJ2-3 and V is TRBV14; D ambiguous. The CDR3 covers 16 residues. V was pared by 3 bases and J by 1 base, with 14 bases between. The germline gives CDR1 SGHDN, CDR2 FVKESK. The CDR3 DNA sequence: TGTGCCAGCAGCCACTTCCAACTCGTGGGCACAGATACGCAGTATTTT. The encoded protein is CASSHFQLVGTDTQYF.

V gene TRBV7-9 combines with J gene TRBJ2-3; 14 nucleotides line up with TRBD2. V dropped 5 bases and J dropped 11; count of bases not matched to a gene: 9. This CDR3 comprises 15 residues. Germline V gene data show CDR1 as SEHNR and CDR2 as FQNEAQ (reference sequence). For the CDR3, the DNA is TGTGCCAGCAGCACCGGACTAGCGGGGGGCCTGGTGCAGTATTTT. This codes for CASSTGLAGGLVQYF. Using reference TRBV7-9 and TRBJ2-3 for the parts outside the CDR3, the full variable domain is DTGVSQNPRHKITKRGQNVTFRCDPISEHNRLYWYRQTLGQGPEFLTYFQNEAQLEKSRLLSDRFSAERPKGSFSTLEIQRTEQGDSAMYLCASSTGLAGGLVQYFGPGTRLTVL.

V is TRBV7-8 and J is TRBJ2-1; a weak D match, TRBD2 (6 bases). The CDR3 runs to 16 residues. The V end lost 5 bases, the J end lost 0 bases, and 14 bases lay between the germline ends. The germline CDR1 and CDR2 sequences are SGHVS and FQNEAQ. DNA for the CDR3: TGTGCCAGCAGCCCCGTGGGGACTTTCTCCTACAATGAGCAGTTCTTC. Residues: CASSPVGTFSYNEQFF.

The gene calls are TRBV19 and TRBJ2-7, with a weak D call TRBD1 (6 bases). Per germline, CDR1 LNHDA and CDR2 SQIVND (reference sequence). V lost 5 bases, J lost 9 bases, and 14 bases lay in between. CDR3 length: 12 residues. The CDR3 nucleotides are TGTGCCAGTAGTGCTACAGGGAACGGGCAGTACTTC. It is translated as CASSATGNGQYF. The full variable domain, in which reference TRBV19 and TRBJ2-7 provide the parts outside the CDR3, is DGGITQSPKYLFRKEGQNVTLSCEQNLNHDAMYWYRQDPGQGLRLIYYSQIVNDFQKGDIAEGYSVSREKKESFPLTVTSAQKNPTAFYLCASSATGNGQYFGPGTRLTVT.

The rearrangement uses TRBV3-1 (or the pseudogene TRBV3-2) and TRBJ2-7, with unresolved D. CDR1 is LGHDT, CDR2 YNNKEL, per germline (reference sequence). This CDR3 contains 15 residues. Trimming removed 0 bases from V and 0 bases from J, with 9 bases in between. CDR3 in DNA: TGTGCCAGCAGCCAAGAGGTTTCAGTCTCCTACGAGCAGTACTTC. This translates into CASSQEVSVSYEQYF.

Here the CDR3 reads CASSRTTGTGGMDEQFF. DNA of the CDR3: TGTGCCAGCAGCCGGACTACCGGGACAGGGGGCATGGATGAGCAGTTCTTC. The chain links TRBV7-3 to TRBJ2-1, with TRBD1 matching over 12 bases. Trimming cost V 5 bases and J 8 bases; bases outside gene matches: 13. CDR1 is SGHTA and CDR2 is FQGTGA in the germline V gene. The CDR3 has 17 amino acids.

The chain joins TRBV6-5 to TRBJ2-3; TRBD2 is a possible D gene (5 bases). The CDR3 contains 13 residues. Per germline, CDR1 MNHEY and CDR2 SVGAGI. The V end was cut by 9 bases, the J end by 6 bases, with 16 bases between. The CDR3 coding sequence is TGTGCCAGTAAACTAGGATGGAGGGATACGCAGTATTTT. Translated, it gives CASKLGWRDTQYF.

The rearrangement links TRBV9 to TRBJ2-3; 7 positions agree with TRBD1. CDR3 size: 15 residues. After removal of 3 bases from V and 4 bases from J, the junction contained 8 bases not matched to a gene. CDR1 SGDLS and CDR2 YYNGEE come from the germline V gene. The CDR3 DNA follows: TGTGCCAGCAGCGCTACAGGGGTTCAGGCAGATACGCAGTATTTT. Protein product: CASSATGVQADTQYF.

The rearrangement uses TRBV4-1 and TRBJ1-6; a weak D match, TRBD1 (6 bases). This CDR3 has 15 amino acids. Deletions cut 1 base from V and 8 bases from J, with 12 bases between. CDR1 MGHRA and CDR2 YSYEKL come from the germline V gene. CDR3 sequence reads: CASSQVRGGDSPLHF. The CDR3 DNA reads as TGCGCCAGCAGCCAAGTAAGGGGGGGAGATTCACCCCTCCACTTT.

The V gene is TRBV6-5, the J gene TRBJ1-2; 7 bases align to TRBD1. V shed 6 bases, J shed 5 bases, and the junction held 12 bases outside the gene matches. This CDR3 is 15 amino acids long. The germline V gene has CDR1 MNHEY and CDR2 SVGAGI. CDR3 residues: CASSPTTGARYGYTF. Written as DNA, the CDR3 is TGTGCCAGCAGCCCCACCACAGGGGCACGTTATGGCTACACCTTC.

This sequence joins TRBV28 and TRBJ1-1, with D unresolved. There are 13 residues in the CDR3. Germline V lookup: CDR1 MDHEN, CDR2 SYDVKM. V lost 5 bases, J lost 3 bases, and 10 bases lay in between. CDR3 sequence: CASSGDLHTEAFF. For the CDR3, the DNA is TGTGCCAGCAGTGGAGATCTACACACTGAAGCTTTCTTT.

The chain has TRBV25-1 and TRBJ2-7; no clear D gene. The V end was cut by 4 bases, the J end by 3 bases, with 4 bases between. The germline gives CDR1 MGHDK, CDR2 SYGVNS. The CDR3 has 11 residues. CDR3 region: CASSVGYEQYF. The CDR3 DNA is TGTGCCAGCAGTGTCGGCTACGAGCAGTACTTC.

This clone was recorded only once. The chain uses TRBV3-1 (or the pseudogene TRBV3-2) and TRBJ2-1; 7 positions match TRBD2. Germline CDR1 LGHDT, CDR2 YNNKEL (reference sequence). This CDR3 comprises 14 residues. J lost 3 bases, V lost 2 bases, and 1 base had no gene match. The CDR3 DNA is TGTGCCAGCAGCCAAAGCGGGAACTACAATGAGCAGTTCTTC. This encodes CASSQSGNYNEQFF.

The sample holds many counts of this clone. The chain has TRBV6-1 and TRBJ2-7; TRBD1 agrees at 8 bases. The CDR3 has 15 residues. Unmatched junction bases numbered 2, after V lost 1 base and J lost 0 bases. Per germline, CDR1 MNHNS and CDR2 SASEGT. The CDR3: CASSEEGQGSYEQYF. The DNA for the CDR3 is TGTGCCAGCAGTGAAGAAGGACAGGGCTCCTACGAGCAGTACTTC.

The chain couples TRBV3-1 (or the pseudogene TRBV3-2) to TRBJ2-7; 8 nucleotides agree with TRBD2. Germline V gene sequence: CDR1 LGHDT, CDR2 YNNKEL (reference sequence). The V and J ends lost 1 base and 1 base, in that order; junction bases with no gene match: 6. The CDR3 contains 16 residues. This CDR3 reads CASSQAFGGGSYEQYF. The CDR3 bases are TGTGCCAGCAGCCAAGCGTTCGGGGGGGGATCCTACGAGCAGTACTTC.

This sequence joins TRBV5-1 and TRBJ1-1; possibly TRBD1 for D (6 bases). V shed 4 bases and J shed 1 base, with 11 bases lying between them. The CDR3 runs 14 residues. The germline gives CDR1 SGHRS, CDR2 YFSETQ. The CDR3 reads CASSGGEKNTEAFF. The CDR3 DNA reads as TGCGCCAGCAGCGGGGGCGAAAAGAACACTGAAGCTTTCTTT.

The genes are TRBV7-9 and TRBJ1-1; possibly TRBD1 for D (6 bases). The CDR3 loop spans 17 amino acids. Trimming cost V 3 bases and J 2 bases, with 19 bases left between them. Germline CDR1 SEHNR, CDR2 FQNEAQ (reference sequence). In DNA, the CDR3 is TGTGCCAGCAGCTTTGGCGGGGGCAAGTGGGGTAACACTGAAGCTTTCTTT. Residues: CASSFGGGKWGNTEAFF. The full variable domain, with the rest looked up from reference TRBV7-9 and TRBJ1-1, is DTGVSQNPRHKITKRGQNVTFRCDPISEHNRLYWYRQTLGQGPEFLTYFQNEAQLEKSRLLSDRFSAERPKGSFSTLEIQRTEQGDSAMYLCASSFGGGKWGNTEAFFGQGTRLTVV.

The sample holds a few counts of this clone. V is TRBV4-2 and J is TRBJ2-3, with D tentatively TRBD1 (6 bases). In germline, CDR1 is LGHNA, CDR2 YNFKEQ. The CDR3 loop spans 17 amino acids. Trimming took 1 base from V and 3 from J, leaving 17 bases between them. The CDR3 here is CASSQVLGDTPTDTQYF. CDR3 coding DNA: TGTGCCAGCAGCCAAGTCTTGGGGGACACCCCTACAGATACGCAGTATTTT.

This sequence joins TRBV7-8 and TRBJ1-5, with 9 bases fitting TRBD1. The CDR3 is 15 amino acids. J gave up 7 bases and V 5 bases, and 9 bases lay outside the gene matches. Germline V CDR1 and CDR2: SGHVS, FQNEAQ. Here the CDR3 DNA reads TGTGCCAGCAGCACTCTCGGACAGGGGAGACAGCCCCAGCATTTT. Protein: CASSTLGQGRQPQHF.

The V and J genes are TRBV9 and TRBJ1-5; D not certain. CDR1 is SGDLS, CDR2 YYNGEE, per germline. Trimming cost V 8 bases and J 5 bases, with 17 bases left between them. The CDR3 has 14 amino acids. The CDR3 DNA reads TGTGCCAGTTCGGGAGGAGTAGCCGATCAGCCCCAGCATTTT. Translating gives CASSGGVADQPQHF. Supplemented by reference TRBV9 and TRBJ1-5, the full variable domain reads DSGVTQTPKHLITATGQRVTLRCSPRSGDLSVYWYQQSLDQGLQFLIQYYNGEERAKGNILERFSAQQFPDLHSELNLSSLELGDSALYFCASSGGVADQPQHFGDGTRLSIL.

The rearrangement uses TRBV6-5 and TRBJ2-1; no firm D call. The CDR3 sequence is 12 residues long. Germline CDR1 is MNHEY and CDR2 is SVGAGI. V lost 5 bases and J lost 5, with 7 bases in between. CDR3 coding DNA: TGTGCCAGCAGTCCAACAAACAATGAGCAGTTCTTC. Encoded protein: CASSPTNNEQFF.

The rearrangement uses TRBV5-1 and TRBJ2-1; D is tentatively TRBD1 or TRBD2 (6 bases each). In germline, CDR1 is SGHRS, CDR2 YFSETQ. The V and J ends lost 4 bases and 9 bases respectively, with 20 bases between them. The CDR3 extends over 15 amino acids. CDR3 protein: CASSLGQAGSGEQFF. DNA for the CDR3: TGCGCCAGCAGCCTGGGACAAGCGGGCTCGGGTGAGCAGTTCTTC.

The CDR3 DNA reads TGCGCCAGCAGCTTGGTACAATCAGGTAATCGTGAGCAGTTCTTC. It codes for CASSLVQSGNREQFF. The V and J genes are TRBV5-1 and TRBJ2-1; no definite D call. The V end was cut by 0 bases, the J end by 9 bases, with 16 bases between. Germline lookup yields CDR1 SGHRS and CDR2 YFSETQ. This CDR3 is 15 amino acids long. Supplemented by reference TRBV5-1 and TRBJ2-1, the full variable domain reads KAGVTQTPRYLIKTRGQQVTLSCSPISGHRSVSWYQQTPGQGLQFLFEYFSETQRNKGNFPGRFSGRQFSNSRSEMNVSTLELGDSALYLCASSLVQSGNREQFFGPGTRLTVL.

The chain has TRBV9 and TRBJ1-5; 8 bases are a match to TRBD1. CDR3 length: 18 residues. The ends lost 4 bases at V and 0 bases at J; junction bases unmatched: 12. Per the germline V gene, CDR1 is SGDLS and CDR2 is YYNGEE. The CDR3 reads CASSFPTGVLYSNQPQHF. The CDR3 region has the DNA TGTGCCAGCAGCTTCCCGACAGGGGTCCTTTATAGCAATCAGCCCCAGCATTTT.

The chain has TRBV5-1 and TRBJ1-6, with no clear D. The CDR3 totals 14 residues. Trimming cost V 0 bases and J 5 bases, with 6 bases left between them. Germline-derived CDR1 and CDR2 are SGHRS and YFSETQ. DNA for the CDR3: TGCGCCAGCAGCTTGGTCACGGATAATTCACCCCTCCACTTT. It yields the protein CASSLVTDNSPLHF.

The chain carries TRBV11-2 and TRBJ1-1, with TRBD1 identical over 8 bases. Trimming removed 1 base from V and 11 bases from J; junction bases left unmatched: 6. This CDR3 is built from 13 residues. Germline V gives CDR1 SGHAT, CDR2 FQNNGV. The DNA of the CDR3 is TGTGCCAGCAGCTTAGCCGTGGACAGGGAGGCTTTCTTT. It yields the protein CASSLAVDREAFF.

CDR3 residues: CAWSADLRVRAFF. DNA of the CDR3: TGTGCCTGGAGTGCTGACCTCAGGGTTCGGGCTTTCTTT. This chain connects TRBV30 to TRBJ1-1; perhaps TRBD1 as D (5 bases). Trimming took off 1 base at V and 11 bases at J, with 17 bases between the two ends. Germline V gene data show CDR1 as GTSNPN and CDR2 as SVGIG (reference sequence). This CDR3 contains 13 residues.

This clone was seen a single time. V gene TRBV15 combines with J gene TRBJ1-6, with a weak D call TRBD1 (6 bases). The CDR3 runs to 14 residues. Germline CDR1 LNHNV, CDR2 YYDKDF (reference sequence). With 3 bases removed from V and 8 bases from J, the gap between germline ends came to 11 bases. The CDR3 reads CATSRERTDSPLHF. CDR3 coding DNA: TGTGCCACCAGCAGGGAAAGGACAGATTCACCCCTCCACTTT.